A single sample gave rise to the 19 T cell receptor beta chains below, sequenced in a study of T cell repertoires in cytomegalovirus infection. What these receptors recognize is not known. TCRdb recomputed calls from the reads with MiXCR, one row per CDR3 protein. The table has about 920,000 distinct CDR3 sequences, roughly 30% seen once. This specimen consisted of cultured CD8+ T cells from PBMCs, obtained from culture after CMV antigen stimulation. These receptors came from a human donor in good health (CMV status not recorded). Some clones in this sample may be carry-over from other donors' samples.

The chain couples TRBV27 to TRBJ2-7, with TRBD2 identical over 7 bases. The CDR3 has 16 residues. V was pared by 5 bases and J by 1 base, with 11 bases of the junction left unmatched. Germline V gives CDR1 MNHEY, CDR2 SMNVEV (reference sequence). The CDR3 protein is CASSPSAGDLSYEQYV. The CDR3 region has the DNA TGTGCCAGCAGTCCCTCGGCGGGGGACCTTTCCTACGAGCAGTACGTC.

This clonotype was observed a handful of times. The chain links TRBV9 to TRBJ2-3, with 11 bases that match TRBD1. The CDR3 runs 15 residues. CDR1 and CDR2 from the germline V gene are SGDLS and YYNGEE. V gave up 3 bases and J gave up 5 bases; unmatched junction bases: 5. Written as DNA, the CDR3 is TGTGCCAGCAGCGCTCGGACAGGGGGCAAAGATACGCAGTATTTT. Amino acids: CASSARTGGKDTQYF.

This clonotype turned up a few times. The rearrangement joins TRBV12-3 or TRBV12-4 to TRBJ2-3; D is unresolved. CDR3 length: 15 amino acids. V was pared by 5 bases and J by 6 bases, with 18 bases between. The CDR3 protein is CASSPPTSPPDTQYF. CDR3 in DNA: TGTGCCAGCAGTCCCCCGACCAGCCCCCCTGATACGCAGTATTTT.

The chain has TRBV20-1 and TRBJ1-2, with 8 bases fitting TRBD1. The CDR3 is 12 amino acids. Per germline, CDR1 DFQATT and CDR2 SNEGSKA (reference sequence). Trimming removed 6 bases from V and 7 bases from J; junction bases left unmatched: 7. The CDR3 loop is CSAQTGDAGYTF. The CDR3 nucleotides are TGCAGTGCGCAGACAGGGGATGCTGGCTACACCTTC.

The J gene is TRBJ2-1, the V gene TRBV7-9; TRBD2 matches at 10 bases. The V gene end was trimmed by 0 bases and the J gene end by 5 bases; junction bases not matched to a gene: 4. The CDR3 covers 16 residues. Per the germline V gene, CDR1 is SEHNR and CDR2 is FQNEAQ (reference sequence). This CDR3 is CASSLALLAGDNEQFF. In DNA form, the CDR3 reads TGTGCCAGCAGCTTAGCGCTCCTAGCGGGGGACAATGAGCAGTTCTTC.

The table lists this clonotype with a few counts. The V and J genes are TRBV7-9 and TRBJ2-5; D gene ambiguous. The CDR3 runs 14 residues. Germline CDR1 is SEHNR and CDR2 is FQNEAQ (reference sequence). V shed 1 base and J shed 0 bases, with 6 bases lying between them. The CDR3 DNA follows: TGTGCCAGCAGCTTAGTAGCCTACCAAGAGACCCAGTACTTC. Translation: CASSLVAYQETQYF.

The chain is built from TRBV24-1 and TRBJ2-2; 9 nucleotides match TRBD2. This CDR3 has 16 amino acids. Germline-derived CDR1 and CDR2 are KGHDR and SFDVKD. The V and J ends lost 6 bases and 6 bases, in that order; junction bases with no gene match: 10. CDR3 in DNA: TGTGCCACCAGTATTGGAGCGGGGGGTAGTGCCGGGGAGCTGTTTTTT. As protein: CATSIGAGGSAGELFF.

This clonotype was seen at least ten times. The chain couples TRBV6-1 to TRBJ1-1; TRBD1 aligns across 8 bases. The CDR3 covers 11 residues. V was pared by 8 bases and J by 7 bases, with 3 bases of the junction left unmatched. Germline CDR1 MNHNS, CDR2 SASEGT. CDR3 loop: CASDRGIEAFF. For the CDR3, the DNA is TGTGCCAGCGACAGGGGCATTGAAGCTTTCTTT.

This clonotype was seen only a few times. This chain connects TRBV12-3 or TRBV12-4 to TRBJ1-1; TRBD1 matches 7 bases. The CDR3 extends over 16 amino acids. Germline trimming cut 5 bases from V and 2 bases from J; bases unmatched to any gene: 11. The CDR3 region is CASSPAPGQLNTEAFF. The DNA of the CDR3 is TGTGCCAGCAGTCCTGCTCCGGGACAGCTTAACACTGAAGCTTTCTTT.

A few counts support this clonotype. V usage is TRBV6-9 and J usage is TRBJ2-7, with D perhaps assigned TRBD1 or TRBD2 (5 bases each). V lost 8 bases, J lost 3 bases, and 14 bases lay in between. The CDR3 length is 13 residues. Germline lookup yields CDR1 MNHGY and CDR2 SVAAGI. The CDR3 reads CASHRDRDYEQYF. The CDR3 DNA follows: TGTGCCAGCCACCGGGACCGGGACTACGAGCAGTACTTC.

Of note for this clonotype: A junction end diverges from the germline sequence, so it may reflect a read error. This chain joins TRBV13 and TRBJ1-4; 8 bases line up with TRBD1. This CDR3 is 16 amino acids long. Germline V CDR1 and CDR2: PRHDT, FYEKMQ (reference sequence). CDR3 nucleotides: TGCGCCAGCCGCTGGACAGGGCTTGCAACTAATGAAAAACTGTTTTTT. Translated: CASRWTGLATNEKLFF.

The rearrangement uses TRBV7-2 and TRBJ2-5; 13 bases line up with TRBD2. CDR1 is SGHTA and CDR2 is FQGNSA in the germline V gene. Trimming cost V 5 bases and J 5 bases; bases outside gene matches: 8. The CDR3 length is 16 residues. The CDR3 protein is CASSRLTSGGWETQYF. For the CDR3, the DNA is TGTGCCAGCAGCCGACTGACTAGCGGGGGGTGGGAGACCCAGTACTTC.

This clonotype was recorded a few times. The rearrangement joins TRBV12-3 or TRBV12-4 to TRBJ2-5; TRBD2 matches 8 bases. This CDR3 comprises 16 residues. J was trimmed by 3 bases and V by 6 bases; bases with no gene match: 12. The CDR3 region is CASSSGSRSGEETQYF. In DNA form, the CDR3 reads TGTGCCAGCAGCTCCGGCTCTCGTAGCGGGGAAGAGACCCAGTACTTC.

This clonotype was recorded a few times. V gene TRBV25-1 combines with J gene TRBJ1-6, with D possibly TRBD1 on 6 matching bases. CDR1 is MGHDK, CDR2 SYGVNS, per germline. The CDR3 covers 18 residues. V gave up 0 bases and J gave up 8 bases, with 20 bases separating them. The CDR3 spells CASSEYNQDRLLYSPLHF. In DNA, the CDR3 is TGTGCCAGCAGTGAATATAACCAAGACAGGTTGTTATATTCACCCCTCCACTTT. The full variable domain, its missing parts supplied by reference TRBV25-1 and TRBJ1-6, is EADIYQTPRYLVIGTGKKITLECSQTMGHDKMYWYQQDPGMELHLIHYSYGVNSTEKGDLSSESTVSRIRTEHFPLTLESARPSHTSQYLCASSEYNQDRLLYSPLHFGNGTRLTVT.

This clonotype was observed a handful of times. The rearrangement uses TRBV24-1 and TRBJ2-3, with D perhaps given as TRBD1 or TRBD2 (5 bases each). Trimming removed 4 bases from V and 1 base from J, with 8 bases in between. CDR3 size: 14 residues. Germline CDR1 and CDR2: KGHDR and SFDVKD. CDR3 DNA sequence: TGTGCCACCAGTGACTCGGGACGCACAGATACGCAGTATTTT. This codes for CATSDSGRTDTQYF.

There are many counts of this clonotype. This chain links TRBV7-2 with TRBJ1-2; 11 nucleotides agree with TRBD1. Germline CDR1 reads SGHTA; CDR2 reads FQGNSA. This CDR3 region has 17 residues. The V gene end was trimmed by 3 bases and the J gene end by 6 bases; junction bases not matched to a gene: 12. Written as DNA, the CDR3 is TGTGCCAGCAGCTTGGGCCTTGGACAGGGGGCTGCGGATGGCTACACCTTC. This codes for CASSLGLGQGAADGYTF.

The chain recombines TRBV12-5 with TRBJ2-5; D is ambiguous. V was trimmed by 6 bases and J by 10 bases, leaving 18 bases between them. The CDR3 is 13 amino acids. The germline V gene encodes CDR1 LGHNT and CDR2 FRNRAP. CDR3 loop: CASGLGIEVDQYF. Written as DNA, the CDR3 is TGTGCTAGTGGGCTTGGGATCGAAGTGGACCAGTACTTC.

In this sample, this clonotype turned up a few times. As DNA, the CDR3 is TGCGCCAGCAGCCAAGAATGGGGAACGGGCTATGGCTACACCTTC. This codes for CASSQEWGTGYGYTF. V and J are TRBV4-1 and TRBJ1-2, with no clear D. Trimming left V 0 bases short and J 4 bases short, with 12 bases between. The CDR3 sequence is 15 residues long. Per germline, CDR1 MGHRA and CDR2 YSYEKL.

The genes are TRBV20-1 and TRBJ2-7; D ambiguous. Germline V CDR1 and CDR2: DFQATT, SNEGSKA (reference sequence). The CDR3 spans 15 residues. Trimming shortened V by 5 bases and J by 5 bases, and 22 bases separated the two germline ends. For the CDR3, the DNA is TGCAGTGCTGACCTCGCTGCGGAGTCTAGAGACGAGCAGTACTTC. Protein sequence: CSADLAAESRDEQYF.